This entry lists 20 T cell receptor beta chains sequenced from one sample in a study of OX40 agonist ivuxolimab in advanced cancers. TCRdb's copy holds only in-frame clones and misses some; the assay was immunoSEQ multiplex PCR. The data contain around 70,000 clones, about 84% of them singletons. Specimen: CD4+ or CD8+ T cells sorted from blood, collected in a trial of the OX40 agonist ivuxolimab. These receptors all stem from an adult with an advanced solid tumor such as melanoma, head and neck, liver or kidney cancer.

The rearrangement uses TRBV6-1 and TRBJ1-1, with a possible D match to TRBD1 (5 bases). V was clipped by 1 base and J by 1 base, with 13 bases between them. From germline, CDR1 is MNHNS and CDR2 SASEGT. The CDR3 sequence is 16 residues long. Written as DNA, the CDR3 is TGTGCCAGCAGTGAAGAGACGGGGCGAGGGAACACTGAAGCTTTCTTT. Encoded protein: CASSEETGRGNTEAFF.

This chain links TRBV7-9 with TRBJ1-1; no clear D gene. The CDR3 consists of 13 residues. Trimming removed 11 bases at V and 0 bases at J, with 13 bases between. Germline CDR1 SEHNR, CDR2 FQNEAQ (reference sequence). The CDR3 DNA is TGTGCCTGTTCAGTGGGCATGAACACTGAAGCTTTCTTT. Amino acid sequence: CACSVGMNTEAFF.

The chain combines TRBV19 with TRBJ1-5; no reliable D call. This CDR3 comprises 16 residues. V dropped 6 bases and J dropped 2 bases, with 17 bases sitting between them. Germline loops: CDR1 LNHDA, CDR2 SQIVND (reference sequence). The DNA for the CDR3 is TGTGCCAGTAGGTCGACCGCCCCTTCAGGCAATCAGCCCCAGCATTTT. It encodes CASRSTAPSGNQPQHF.

CDR3 loop: CASSFYVLGTGELFF. In DNA, the CDR3 is TGTGCCAGCAGTTTTTACGTCCTTGGCACCGGGGAGCTGTTTTTT. The V call is TRBV6-6, the J call TRBJ2-2; no definite D call. The CDR3 has 15 amino acids. Trimming took off 4 bases at V and 4 bases at J, with 13 bases between the two ends. Germline CDR1 reads MNHNY; CDR2 reads SVGAGI (reference sequence).

This chain connects TRBV19 to TRBJ1-3; D is unresolved. The germline CDR1 and CDR2 sequences are LNHDA and SQIVND (reference sequence). The CDR3 is 14 residues long. V dropped 6 bases and J dropped 2 bases, with 11 bases sitting between them. The CDR3 is CASSRGGTGNTIYF. The CDR3 DNA reads as TGTGCCAGTAGCCGGGGAGGGACTGGAAACACCATATATTTT.

The V and J genes are TRBV29-1 and TRBJ1-2; TRBD1 matches at 7 bases. Germline values: CDR1 SQVTM, CDR2 ANQGSEA. The CDR3 is 12 residues long. After removal of 6 bases from V and 4 bases from J, the junction contained 5 bases not matched to a gene. DNA for the CDR3: TGCAGCGTGGTGCAGGGGGGCTATGGCTACACCTTC. Protein: CSVVQGGYGYTF. The full variable domain, completed using reference TRBV29-1 and TRBJ1-2, is SAVISQKPSRDICQRGTSLTIQCQVDSQVTMMFWYRQQPGQSLTLIATANQGSEATYESGFVIDKFPISRPNLTFSTLTVSNMSPEDSSIYLCSVVQGGYGYTFGSGTRLTVV.

The chain recombines TRBV13 with TRBJ2-3; TRBD2 matches 7 bases. The CDR3 contains 14 residues. V dropped 6 bases and J dropped 8; count of bases not matched to a gene: 11. In germline, CDR1 is PRHDT, CDR2 FYEKMQ (reference sequence). CDR3 region: CASSSERGGGTQYF. The CDR3 DNA follows: TGTGCCAGCAGTTCAGAGCGGGGAGGAGGTACGCAGTATTTT. Full variable domain (outside the CDR3, taken from reference TRBV13 and TRBJ2-3): AAGVIQSPRHLIKEKRETATLKCYPIPRHDTVYWYQQGPGQDPQFLISFYEKMQSDKGSIPDRFSAQQFSDYHSELNMSSLELGDSALYFCASSSERGGGTQYFGPGTRLTVL.

The J gene is TRBJ2-1, the V gene TRBV19; either TRBD1 or TRBD2 may supply D (5 bases each). CDR1 is LNHDA, CDR2 SQIVND, per germline (reference sequence). The V end was cut by 3 bases, the J end by 5 bases, with 17 bases between. This CDR3 is 16 amino acids long. The CDR3 is CASSIPGAGRDNEQFF. The CDR3 DNA follows: TGTGCCAGTAGTATTCCCGGGGCAGGGAGAGACAATGAGCAGTTCTTC.

The rearrangement joins TRBV6-5 to TRBJ1-1; 8 bases fit TRBD1. From germline, CDR1 is MNHEY and CDR2 SVGAGI. The junction had 5 bases not matched to a gene; V was cut back by 7 bases and J by 1 base. The CDR3 totals 14 residues. CDR3 sequence (DNA): TGTGCCAGCACTCAGGACAGGGCGAACACTGAAGCTTTCTTT. Its translation is CASTQDRANTEAFF.

The chain uses TRBV14 and TRBJ2-5, with unresolved D. The J call could be wrong; TRBJ2-7 is a better fit for the DNA end. The CDR3 is made up of 14 amino acids. CDR1 is SGHDN, CDR2 FVKESK, per germline. CDR3 loop: CASSQVLSSYEQYF. Here the CDR3 DNA reads TGTGCCAGCAGCCAAGTATTAAGCTCCTACGAGCAGTACTTC.

The gene calls are TRBV2 and TRBJ2-2; D is possibly TRBD1 (5 bases). V was trimmed by 5 bases and J by 6 bases, leaving 10 bases between them. Germline V CDR1 and CDR2: SNHLY, FYNNEI. This CDR3 comprises 13 residues. The CDR3 sequence: CASSSGYAGELFF. Written as DNA, the CDR3 is TGTGCCAGCAGTTCAGGGTACGCCGGGGAGCTGTTTTTT.

V gene TRBV6-5 combines with J gene TRBJ2-7; D is undetermined. Trimming stripped 0 bases from V and 3 bases from J, with 9 bases between. The CDR3 totals 14 residues. CDR1 and CDR2 from the germline V gene are MNHEY and SVGAGI. The CDR3 nucleotides are TGTGCCAGCAGTTACTCGGGCTTAGTCTACGAGCAGTACTTC. Encoded protein: CASSYSGLVYEQYF.

V is TRBV7-6 and J is TRBJ2-1; TRBD2 agrees at 11 bases. The CDR3 spans 15 residues. With 8 bases clipped from V and 4 bases from J, the junction kept 7 bases outside the gene matches. Germline lookup yields CDR1 SGHVS and CDR2 FNYEAQ. The CDR3 DNA sequence: TGTGCCAGCGGTCTAGCGGGGGGTGCATACAATGAGCAGTTCTTC. It encodes CASGLAGGAYNEQFF. Together with reference TRBV7-6 and TRBJ2-1, the CDR3 gives the full variable domain: GAGVSQSPRYKVTKRGQDVALRCDPISGHVSLYWYRQALGQGPEFLTYFNYEAQQDKSGLPNDRFSAERPEGSISTLTIQRTEQRDSAMYRCASGLAGGAYNEQFFGPGTRLTVL.

The chain couples TRBV2 to TRBJ2-2, with D uncertain. The V end was cut by 5 bases, the J end by 6 bases, with 10 bases between. CDR3 length: 13 amino acids. Germline values: CDR1 SNHLY, CDR2 FYNNEI. The chain's CDR3 is CASSRSIAGELFF. Here the CDR3 DNA reads TGTGCCAGCAGTCGGTCTATCGCCGGGGAGCTGTTTTTT.

The CDR3 DNA reads as TGTGCCAGCAGCTTGGGGACAGGCTCCAAGTACAATGAGCAGTTCTTC. This codes for CASSLGTGSKYNEQFF. The chain employs TRBV7-9 and TRBJ2-1, with TRBD1 matching over 8 bases. V lost 3 bases to trimming and J lost 4 bases; unmatched junction nucleotides: 8. CDR1 is SEHNR and CDR2 is FQNEAQ in the germline V gene (reference sequence). CDR3 length equals 16 residues.

The genes are TRBV30 and TRBJ2-1; 7 nucleotides match TRBD2. Per the germline V gene, CDR1 is GTSNPN and CDR2 is SVGIG (reference sequence). The CDR3 has 14 amino acids. V dropped 5 bases and J dropped 0; count of bases not matched to a gene: 4. Here the CDR3 DNA reads TGTGCCTGGGAGCGCGGGAGCTCCTACAATGAGCAGTTCTTC. Amino acid sequence: CAWERGSSYNEQFF. Supplemented by reference TRBV30 and TRBJ2-1, the full variable domain reads SQTIHQWPATLVQPVGSPLSLECTVEGTSNPNLYWYRQAAGRGLQLLFYSVGIGQISSEVPQNLSASRPQDRQFILSSKKLLLSDSGFYLCAWERGSSYNEQFFGPGTRLTVL.

The chain couples TRBV19 to TRBJ1-4; 11 bases line up with TRBD1. Germline V gene data show CDR1 as LNHDA and CDR2 as SQIVND (reference sequence). The CDR3 runs 15 residues. J was trimmed by 4 bases and V by 7 bases; bases with no gene match: 5. The CDR3 loop is CASTGTGGINEKLFF. CDR3 nucleotide sequence: TGTGCCAGTACCGGGACAGGGGGAATTAATGAAAAACTGTTTTTT.

This chain connects TRBV27 to TRBJ1-2; D possibly corresponds to TRBD1 (6 bases). Per the germline V gene, CDR1 is MNHEY and CDR2 is SMNVEV (reference sequence). This CDR3 is built from 13 residues. V was shortened by 7 bases and J by 8 bases, with 17 bases between the two germline ends. CDR3 residues: CASKRGGAQGYTF. The CDR3 coding sequence is TGTGCCAGCAAGCGGGGGGGGGCTCAGGGCTACACCTTC.

The chain joins TRBV12-5 to TRBJ1-1; D is ambiguous. Trimming took off 0 bases at V and 1 base at J, with 6 bases between the two ends. The CDR3 is 14 residues long. Germline CDR1 and CDR2: LGHNT and FRNRAP. The CDR3 spells CASGLVTENTEAFF. CDR3 DNA: TGTGCTAGTGGTTTGGTAACAGAGAACACTGAAGCTTTCTTT.

This clone was observed a single time. The chain links TRBV19 to TRBJ2-7; D unresolved. The germline gives CDR1 LNHDA, CDR2 SQIVND (reference sequence). This CDR3 region has 13 residues. Trimming took off 4 bases at V and 6 bases at J, with 13 bases between the two ends. CDR3 in DNA: TGTGCCAGTAGTACGGTCCTCAAGGGCGAGCAGTACTTC. It translates to CASSTVLKGEQYF.